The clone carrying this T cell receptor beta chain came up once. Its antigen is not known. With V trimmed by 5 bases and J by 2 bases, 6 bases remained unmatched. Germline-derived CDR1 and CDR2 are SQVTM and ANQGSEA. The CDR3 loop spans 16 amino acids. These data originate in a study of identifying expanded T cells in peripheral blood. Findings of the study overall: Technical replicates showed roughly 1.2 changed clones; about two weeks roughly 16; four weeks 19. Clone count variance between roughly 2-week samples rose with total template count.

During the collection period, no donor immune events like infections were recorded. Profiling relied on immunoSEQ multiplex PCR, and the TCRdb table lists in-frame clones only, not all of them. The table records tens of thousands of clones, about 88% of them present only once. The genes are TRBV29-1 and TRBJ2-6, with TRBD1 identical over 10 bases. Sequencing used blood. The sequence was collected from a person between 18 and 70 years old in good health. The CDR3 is CSVKWTGGTGANVLTF. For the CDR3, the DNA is TGCAGCGTTAAGTGGACAGGGGGAACTGGGGCCAACGTCCTGACTTTC.